This T cell receptor beta chain stems from a study of metastatic and nonmetastatic thyroid tumors (dated by TCRdb to 2020 to 2021). Background on the whole study: Repertoires from peripheral blood and from tumor or nodule tissue samples of malignant and benign thyroid patients were compared.

This clone was seen ten or more times. Its antigen has not been determined. Base qualities are not at hand, and no much larger clone is one base apart. Taken from the germline V gene (reference sequence), the CDR1 and CDR2 loops are SGHAT and FQDESV. The CDR3 goes from the cysteine to the phenylalanine over 16 residues. The sequence is cut down to CDR3 DNA, 48 bases in frame from base 1. V was cut back by 0 bases and J by 0 bases, leaving a gap of 9 bases between them. General conclusions and limits of the study: In both blood and tumor samples, malignant tumors were reported to have significantly higher TCR beta diversity than benign nodules.

Libraries were made using PCR. TCRdb records Illumina HiSeq 4000 as the sequencer. High-throughput sequencing was used to profile the TCR beta-chain CDR3 region of every patient. The published analysis was carried out like this. The researchers built a classifier to tell apart papillary thyroid cancer patients with distant metastasis, based on CDR3 differences among clinicopathological groups. The Shannon index was used to measure repertoire diversity, and the Morisita-Horn index was used to measure how similar tumor and blood repertoires were. In-frame beta chains were kept once TCRdb had trimmed the public reads at Q25 with fastp and called clones with MiXCR. The V and J calls were not made by the authors but by TCRdb's processing. A total of over 20,000 clones appear in this sample, about a sixth of them only once. More than 9% of the sample goes to the ten largest clones. None of the patients had been given any treatment before thyroid surgery. Using T-cell receptor beta sequencing, the study looked back at clinical samples from patients collected from about 2011 to 2019.

The sample was tumor tissue. The sequence links TRBV11-1 to TRBJ1-3, with no D gene named confidently. The sequence derives from a female donor with papillary thyroid cancer or a benign thyroid nodule (not recorded which). Some clones in this sample may be carry-over from other donors' samples. The CDR3 region reads CASSLALPSSGNTIYF. The sequenced DNA: TGTGCCAGCAGCTTAGCGCTGCCGAGCTCTGGAAACACCATATATTTT.